The present entry profiles one T cell receptor (beta chain) with its context. The sample originates from a study of cytomegalovirus exposure and HLA in healthy donors. It was with 60 Vbeta and 13 Jbeta primers that the PCR ran. Sequenced by immunoSEQ multiplex PCR; TCRdb stores in-frame clones only, minus some. The sample includes around 150,000 clones, approximately 88% of them seen just once. V trimming: 2 bases; J trimming: 5 bases; junction bases outside the gene matches: 6. There are 15 residues in the CDR3. In germline, CDR1 is SGHNT, CDR2 YYREEE (reference sequence). The sequencing sample was made of PBMCs. The V and J genes are TRBV5-4 and TRBJ2-5; 10 positions agree with TRBD2. The clonotype was recovered from a woman between 18 and 29 years old in good health and CMV-seronegative. The CDR3 here is CASSFPSGGGETQYF. CDR3 DNA: TGTGCCAGCAGCTTTCCTAGCGGGGGTGGCGAGACCCAGTACTTC.